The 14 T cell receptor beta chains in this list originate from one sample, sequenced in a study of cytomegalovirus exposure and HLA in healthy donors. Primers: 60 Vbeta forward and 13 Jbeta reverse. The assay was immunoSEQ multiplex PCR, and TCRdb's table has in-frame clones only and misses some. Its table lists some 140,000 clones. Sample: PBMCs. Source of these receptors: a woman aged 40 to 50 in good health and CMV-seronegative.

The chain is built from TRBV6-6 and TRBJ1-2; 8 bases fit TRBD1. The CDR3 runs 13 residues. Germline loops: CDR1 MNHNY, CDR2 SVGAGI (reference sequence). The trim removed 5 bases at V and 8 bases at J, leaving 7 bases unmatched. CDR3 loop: CASSQQGAQGYTF. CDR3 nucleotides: TGTGCCAGCAGTCAGCAGGGGGCTCAAGGCTACACCTTC.

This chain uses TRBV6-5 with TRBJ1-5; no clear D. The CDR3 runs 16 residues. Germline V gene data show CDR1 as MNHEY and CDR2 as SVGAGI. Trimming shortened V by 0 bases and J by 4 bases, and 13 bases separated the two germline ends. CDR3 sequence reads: CASSYSNPQFNQPQHF. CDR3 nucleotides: TGTGCCAGCAGTTACTCGAATCCCCAGTTTAATCAGCCCCAGCATTTT.

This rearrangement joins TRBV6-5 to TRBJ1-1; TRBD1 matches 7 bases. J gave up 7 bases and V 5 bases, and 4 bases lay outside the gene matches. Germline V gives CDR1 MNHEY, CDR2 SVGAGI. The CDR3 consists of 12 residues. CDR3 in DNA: TGTGCCAGCAGTCGCGGGACAGATGAAGCTTTCTTT. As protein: CASSRGTDEAFF.

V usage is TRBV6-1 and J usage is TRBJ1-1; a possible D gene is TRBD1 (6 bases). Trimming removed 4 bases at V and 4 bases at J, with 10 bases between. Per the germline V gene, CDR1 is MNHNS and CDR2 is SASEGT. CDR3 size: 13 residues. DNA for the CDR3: TGTGCCAGCAGTGTTGCAGGGGCCACTGAAGCTTTCTTT. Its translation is CASSVAGATEAFF.

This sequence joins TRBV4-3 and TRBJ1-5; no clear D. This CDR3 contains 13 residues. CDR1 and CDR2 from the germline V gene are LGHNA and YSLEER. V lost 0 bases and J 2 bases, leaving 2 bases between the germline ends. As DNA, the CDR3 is TGCGCCAGCAGCCAAGACGGCAATCAGCCCCAGCATTTT. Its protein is CASSQDGNQPQHF.

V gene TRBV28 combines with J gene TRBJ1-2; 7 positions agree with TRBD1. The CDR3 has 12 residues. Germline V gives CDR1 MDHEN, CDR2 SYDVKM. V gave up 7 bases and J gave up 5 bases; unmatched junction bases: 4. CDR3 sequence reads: CASTKTGYGYTF. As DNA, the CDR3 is TGTGCCAGCACCAAGACAGGGTATGGCTACACCTTC.

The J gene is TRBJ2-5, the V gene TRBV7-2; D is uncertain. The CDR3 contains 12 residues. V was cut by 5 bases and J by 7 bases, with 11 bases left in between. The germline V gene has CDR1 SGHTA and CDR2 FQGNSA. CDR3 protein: CASSPELRTQYF. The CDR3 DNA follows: TGTGCCAGCAGCCCGGAGCTCCGGACCCAGTACTTC.

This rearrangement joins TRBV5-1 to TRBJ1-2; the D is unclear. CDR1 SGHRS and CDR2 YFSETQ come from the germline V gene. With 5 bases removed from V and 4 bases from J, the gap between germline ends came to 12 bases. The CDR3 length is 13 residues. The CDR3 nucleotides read TGCGCCAGCAGGCGCGAACAGTCCTATGGCTACACCTTC. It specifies CASRREQSYGYTF.

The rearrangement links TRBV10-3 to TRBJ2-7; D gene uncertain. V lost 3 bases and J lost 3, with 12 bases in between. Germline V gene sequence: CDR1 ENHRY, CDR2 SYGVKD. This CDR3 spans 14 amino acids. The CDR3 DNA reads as TGTGCCATCAGTGAAGGCGGAACGGACTACGAGCAGTACTTC. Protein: CAISEGGTDYEQYF.

The CDR3 DNA is TGTGCCAGCAGCCCCCGAAGGCTCTCAAGACTTAACTATGGCTACACCTTC. Its translation is CASSPRRLSRLNYGYTF. The chain employs TRBV7-8 and TRBJ1-2, with unresolved D. Looked up from germline, CDR1 is SGHVS and CDR2 is FQNEAQ. This CDR3 contains 17 residues. V was trimmed by 5 bases and J by 1 base, leaving 20 bases between them.

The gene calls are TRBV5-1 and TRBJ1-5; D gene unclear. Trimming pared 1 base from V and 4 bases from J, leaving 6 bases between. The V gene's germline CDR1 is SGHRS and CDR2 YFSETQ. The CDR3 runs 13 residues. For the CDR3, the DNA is TGCGCCAGCAGCTTGACGGAGAATCAGCCCCAGCATTTT. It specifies CASSLTENQPQHF.

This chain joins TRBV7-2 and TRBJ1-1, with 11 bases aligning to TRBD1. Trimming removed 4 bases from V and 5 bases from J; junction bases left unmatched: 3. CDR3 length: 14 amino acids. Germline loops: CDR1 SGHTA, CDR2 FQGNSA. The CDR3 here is CASSSDRGRTEAFF. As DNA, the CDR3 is TGTGCCAGCAGCTCGGACAGGGGGCGGACTGAAGCTTTCTTT.

The CDR3 loop is CASTGGRGAFGETQYF. Written as DNA, the CDR3 is TGCGCCAGCACCGGTGGGCGGGGGGCCTTCGGAGAGACCCAGTACTTC. The chain joins TRBV5-1 to TRBJ2-5, with 8 positions matching TRBD2. The CDR3 consists of 16 residues. V gave up 6 bases and J gave up 4 bases; unmatched junction bases: 14. Germline V gene lookup returns CDR1 SGHRS and CDR2 YFSETQ. The complete variable domain, with remaining parts taken from reference TRBV5-1 and TRBJ2-5, reads KAGVTQTPRYLIKTRGQQVTLSCSPISGHRSVSWYQQTPGQGLQFLFEYFSETQRNKGNFPGRFSGRQFSNSRSEMNVSTLELGDSALYLCASTGGRGAFGETQYFGPGTRLLVL.

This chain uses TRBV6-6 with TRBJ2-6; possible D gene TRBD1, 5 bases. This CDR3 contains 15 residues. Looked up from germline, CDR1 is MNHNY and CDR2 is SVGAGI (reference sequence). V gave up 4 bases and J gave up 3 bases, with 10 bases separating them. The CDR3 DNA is TGTGCCAGCAGTTCCCAGGGCTATGGGGCCAACGTCCTGACTTTC. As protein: CASSSQGYGANVLTF.